The present T cell receptor (beta chain) was sequenced within a study of T cells expressing NK-cell markers. Reanalyzing the 5' RACE reads, TCRdb keeps one entry per CDR3 protein, without DNA. The repertoire shows 350,000 to 500,000 distinct CDR3 sequences; the top ten hold about 7.3%. This clonotype was sampled from a woman aged 18 to 75 in good health. Sequenced input: blood T cells: a sorted CD56 or NKG2C T cell subset, CD4+ or CD8+ T cells, or bulk PBMC T cells (not recorded which).

The CDR3 loop is CASSFFGQGARRHGYTF. The chain links TRBV12-3 or TRBV12-4 to TRBJ1-2; with no DNA, the TCRdb D assignment of TRBD1 cannot be verified. The CDR3 covers 17 residues.